This paragraph covers one TCR beta chain sequence. The table lists this clone with a few counts. The clone's antigen remains unknown. No base-level quality is on record; no much larger clone is a single base apart. CDR3 length: 13 amino acids, cysteine to phenylalanine. Here the CDR3 DNA is all that survives: 39 bases in frame from base 1. Based on the germline V gene (reference sequence), the CDR1 and CDR2 sequences are LNHNV and YYDKDF. From V the trimming removes 4 bases and from J it removes 4 bases, while the gene matches leave 3 bases of the junction unaccounted for. The High Capacity cDNA Reverse Transcription Kit was used to reverse transcribe all of the isolated RNA, meaning that expressed TCRB transcripts were what got sequenced. Deep immunoSEQ sequencing was performed on naive, central memory and regulatory T cell samples, with an average of about 4 million total reads per sample. After sorted cells were lysed in RLT buffer, RNA was extracted with DNase-treated RNeasy Micro or Mini kits, with the choice depending on cell number. To prevent cross-contamination, every cell subset was processed on its own, while patient and healthy donor samples were processed together. TCRB sequences were amplified from cDNA with the immunoSEQ multiplex PCR, producing 87-bp fragments spanning the CDR3 region. Sequencing of the amplicons was performed on the Illumina HiSeq platform. Concerning the study's data processing: PCR bias was computationally corrected using synthetic template baselines, reads within Hamming distance 2 were collapsed, and singletons that could not be merged were discarded. Reads were aligned against IMGT to assign V, D and J genes, CDR3 length and insertions or deletions at six rearrangement sites. Clonotype counts were normalized to sorted cell number within each subset before computing true diversity and Gini coefficients with the tcR R package. The overlap coefficient, calculated on TCRB nucleotide sequences, was used to measure repertoire sharing. In its TCRdb copy, this immuneACCESS table keeps in-frame sequences only and misses some clones. Where compared with another copy, unresolved V genes explain less than half of these, and the others have no known cause. V and J calls and clone size follow that table, whereas D and trimming were derived from the DNA. Here the sample has approximately 160,000 clones; around 8.5% occur a single time. Of the sample, 0.55% to 0.65% is held by the ten largest clones.

This sample was taken from a study of beta chain features in type 1 diabetes listed by TCRdb under 2018. Concerning the study at large: Mean age, gender distribution, total cell number and subset yield were not different between patients and healthy donors. A total of 107,917,701 sorted cells were examined across all samples, and a strong correlation was observed between cell number per subset and RNA yield. In the study, TCRB repertoires of sorted circulating CD4+ T cell subsets from recently diagnosed type 1 diabetes patients were compared with those of matched healthy donors. Naive and central memory subsets were obtained from all 28 donors, but regulatory and stem cell-like memory subsets were isolated from only 8 patients and roughly 8 healthy donors.

Study-level results and caveats: Naive, central memory and regulatory TCRB repertoires appeared to be more alike among patients than among healthy donors. At VDJ recombination sites, type 1 diabetes patients had fewer insertions and more deleted nucleotides, which implies abnormalities in thymic rearrangement. PCR may preferentially amplify shorter templates, but because patient and control samples were amplified and corrected together, any resulting skew would affect both groups equally. Only small numbers of individuals were included in the HLA sub-analyses, which left unresolved whether HLA type had any influence on TCRB rearrangement. Type 1 diabetes patients showed a moderate but significant shortening of TCRB CDR3 length in all four CD4+ subsets. Because cDNA was sequenced instead of genomic DNA, highly expressing activated cells could be over-represented, though the groups showed no difference in activation or CD3 levels.

Each donor gave one peripheral blood draw, averaging approximately 110 mL, which was collected into heparinised tubes. A BD FACSAria II was used to sort naive, central memory, regulatory and stem cell-like memory CD4+ T cells with a panel that included CD45RO, CCR7, CD25, CD127, CD95 and CD27. Every sorted population had a purity above 95%. Right away, PBMCs were isolated by Lymphoprep density gradient centrifugation and were stained directly, with no culture step. So that batch effects would be minimized, each experiment stained and sorted samples in pairs, pairing one healthy donor with one patient.

The sequence was collected from a man in his late teens or twenties in good health. The sequenced material came from central memory CD4+ T cells from blood. The chain joins TRBV15 to TRBJ1-1, and TRBD1 aligns with 7 junction nucleotides. Here is the DNA: TGTGCCACCAGCAAGGGACAGAGCACTGAAGCTTTCTTT. This translates into CATSKGQSTEAFF.